This passage covers 4 T cell receptor beta chains from one sample sequenced in a study of T cell changes during pregnancy in multiple sclerosis. Clones were read by immunoSEQ multiplex PCR, and TCRdb kept only the in-frame ones, dropping some. The sample lists approximately 30,000 clones; approximately 87% were seen once. The starting material was CD8+ T cells from peripheral blood mononuclear cells, obtained after pregnancy. The source is a female donor with multiple sclerosis, enrolled in a pregnancy study.

This chain uses TRBV9 with TRBJ2-7, with 8 bases fitting TRBD1. V dropped 0 bases and J dropped 7; count of bases not matched to a gene: 9. There are 15 residues in the CDR3. Germline V lookup: CDR1 SGDLS, CDR2 YYNGEE. Here the CDR3 reads CASSVAGRGLEEQYF. The CDR3 DNA reads TGTGCCAGCAGCGTAGCAGGCAGGGGGCTGGAAGAGCAGTACTTC.

The chain employs TRBV18 and TRBJ1-2; 8 bases line up with TRBD1. Per the germline V gene, CDR1 is KGHSH and CDR2 is LQKENI. V was clipped by 4 bases and J by 8 bases; unmatched bases: 9. The CDR3 has 14 residues. The CDR3: CASSQDRDPSGYTF. CDR3 nucleotides: TGTGCCAGCTCACAGGACAGGGACCCGTCGGGCTACACCTTC.

The chain joins TRBV29-1 to TRBJ2-3; maybe TRBD1 (6 bases). The CDR3 is made up of 14 amino acids. The germline gives CDR1 SQVTM, CDR2 ANQGSEA. V gave up 0 bases and J gave up 2 bases, with 9 bases separating them. The CDR3 loop reads CSVEDGQLTDTQYF. CDR3 bases: TGCAGCGTTGAAGACGGACAGCTCACAGATACGCAGTATTTT.

V is TRBV9 and J is TRBJ1-1; 9 bases are a match to TRBD1. The CDR3 is 16 residues long. Germline values: CDR1 SGDLS, CDR2 YYNGEE. After removal of 2 bases from V and 6 bases from J, the junction contained 11 bases not matched to a gene. The CDR3 is CASSVDSQGARAEAFF. Written as DNA, the CDR3 is TGTGCCAGCAGCGTCGACTCACAGGGGGCTCGGGCTGAAGCTTTCTTT.